Included here is one T cell receptor beta chain sequence, with context. Sequenced by immunoSEQ multiplex PCR; TCRdb stores in-frame clones only, minus some. The sample includes tens of thousands of clones, 80% to 85% of them seen just once. This record comes from a study of blood T cell repertoires in COVID-19. The length of the CDR3 is 12 residues. Trimming pared 5 bases from V and 4 bases from J, leaving 8 bases between. The germline V gene encodes CDR1 MNHEY and CDR2 SVGEGT. This clonotype was obtained from a man older than 75 with acute or convalescent COVID-19. The chain has TRBV6-2 or TRBV6-3 and TRBJ2-5; tentative D call: TRBD1 (5 bases). What was sequenced was peripheral blood. The CDR3 sequence: CASSRQLETQYF. CDR3 in DNA: TGTGCCAGCAGTCGACAGTTAGAGACCCAGTACTTC.